This T cell receptor (beta chain) originates from a study of shared clonotypes between healthy human individuals. In the original workflow: Junction-only sequences without quality scores came from ImmunoSEQ, so filtering differed. TCRdb's copy holds only in-frame clones and misses some; the assay was immunoSEQ multiplex PCR. D and trimming were read from the DNA, whereas the V and J calls and clone size are those reported in that table. This sample has about 2.5 million clones, with 85% to 95% found just once. The V segment lost 6 bases and the J segment 4 bases; nucleotides outside the gene matches: 9. This CDR3 is built from 16 residues. Per the germline V gene, CDR1 is KGHSH and CDR2 is LQKENI.

The TCR originated in a man younger than 35 in good health. Some clones in this sample may be carry-over from other donors' samples. The rearrangement joins TRBV18 to TRBJ2-3, with 11 bases lining up with TRBD2. Material: naive CD4+ T cells from PBMCs. As to subset: CD45RA+ positively selected. Here the CDR3 DNA reads TGTGCCAGCTCTCCCCTCCTAGCGGGAGGCTCAGATACGCAGTATTTT. This sequence encodes CASSPLLAGGSDTQYF. Using reference TRBV18 and TRBJ2-3 for the parts outside the CDR3, the full variable domain is NAGVMQNPRHLVRRRGQEARLRCSPMKGHSHVYWYRQLPEEGLKFMVYLQKENIIDESGMPKERFSAEFPKEGPSILRIQQVVRGDSAAYFCASSPLLAGGSDTQYFGPGTRLTVL.